The 18 T cell receptor beta chains presented below share a single source sample, sequenced in a study of blood T cell repertoires in COVID-19. Here immunoSEQ multiplex PCR was the method, and the copy in TCRdb shows in-frame clones only, minus some. The sample shows nearly 300,000 clones, 70% to 90% of them seen only once. Sequences were obtained from peripheral blood. These receptors were taken from a woman between 25 and 40 years old who had recovered from COVID-19.

This rearrangement joins TRBV28 to TRBJ1-6, with 10 bases lining up with TRBD1. The CDR3 contains 15 residues. Trimming cost V 6 bases and J 15 bases; bases outside gene matches: 14. CDR1 is MDHEN, CDR2 SYDVKM, per germline. In DNA form, the CDR3 reads TGTGCCAGCAGGACTCCGGGACAGGGGAACCAGGGCCTCCACTTT. Translation gives CASRTPGQGNQGLHF.

V usage is TRBV30 and J usage is TRBJ1-4; D ambiguous. CDR3 size: 14 residues. V dropped 3 bases and J dropped 5 bases, with 13 bases sitting between them. Germline CDR1 is GTSNPN and CDR2 is SVGIG (reference sequence). CDR3 amino acids: CAWRRRYGNEKLFF. The CDR3 bases are TGTGCCTGGAGACGGCGGTACGGGAATGAAAAACTGTTTTTT.

This rearrangement joins TRBV28 to TRBJ2-1; the match to TRBD2 covers 8 bases. The CDR3 loop spans 15 amino acids. Trimming removed 4 bases from V and 6 bases from J; junction bases left unmatched: 8. Looked up from germline, CDR1 is MDHEN and CDR2 is SYDVKM. CDR3: CASSSEGAGANEQFF. Here the CDR3 DNA reads TGTGCCAGCAGTTCAGAAGGAGCGGGGGCCAATGAGCAGTTCTTC.

This chain uses TRBV19 with TRBJ2-5; D not resolved. Trimming removed 5 bases from V and 0 bases from J, with 10 bases in between. The CDR3 spans 14 residues. Germline V gene data show CDR1 as LNHDA and CDR2 as SQIVND (reference sequence). This CDR3 is CASSVQAYQETQYF. The CDR3 nucleotides read TGTGCCAGTAGTGTCCAAGCGTACCAAGAGACCCAGTACTTC.

V usage is TRBV28 and J usage is TRBJ1-2, with 8 positions matching TRBD1. CDR3 length: 13 amino acids. The J segment lost 4 bases and the V segment lost 5 bases, leaving 3 bases of the junction unmatched. CDR1 is MDHEN, CDR2 SYDVKM, per germline. In DNA, the CDR3 is TGTGCCAGCAGTGAGGACAGGGCCTATGGCTACACCTTC. It encodes CASSEDRAYGYTF.

V gene TRBV6-2 or TRBV6-3 combines with J gene TRBJ1-1; D is unclear. Germline V gene sequence: CDR1 MNHEY, CDR2 SVGEGT. V dropped 2 bases and J dropped 8 bases, with 9 bases sitting between them. The length of the CDR3 is 12 residues. CDR3 protein: CASSYQMLEAFF. The CDR3 DNA is TGTGCCAGCAGTTACCAGATGTTAGAAGCTTTCTTT.

The genes are TRBV28 and TRBJ2-4; tentative D call: TRBD2 (5 bases). Germline lookup yields CDR1 MDHEN and CDR2 SYDVKM. CDR3 size: 18 residues. Trimming cost V 6 bases and J 1 base, with 22 bases left between them. DNA of the CDR3: TGTGCCAGCAGCCGAGGGAGAAGTGGCTCCCTTGCCAAAAACATTCAGTACTTC. Its protein is CASSRGRSGSLAKNIQYF.

This chain uses TRBV7-3 with TRBJ1-1; the match to TRBD1 covers 7 bases. The V gene's germline CDR1 is SGHTA and CDR2 FQGTGA. The ends lost 5 bases at V and 0 bases at J; junction bases unmatched: 6. The CDR3 has 15 amino acids. CDR3 sequence: CASSPQGQLNTEAFF. DNA of the CDR3: TGTGCCAGCAGCCCCCAGGGACAGTTGAACACTGAAGCTTTCTTT.

This chain uses TRBV13 with TRBJ2-4, with D perhaps TRBD1 (6 bases). This CDR3 has 13 amino acids. Germline assignment: CDR1 PRHDT and CDR2 FYEKMQ (reference sequence). V was shortened by 5 bases and J by 6 bases, with 11 bases between the two germline ends. CDR3 nucleotides: TGTGCCAGCAGCATATACAGGGTAAACATTCAGTACTTC. Its protein is CASSIYRVNIQYF.

The rearrangement uses TRBV4-1 and TRBJ1-2; tentatively, D is TRBD1 (5 bases). This CDR3 spans 13 amino acids. Germline CDR1 reads MGHRA; CDR2 reads YSYEKL. The V and J ends lost 1 base and 8 bases respectively, with 11 bases between them. The CDR3: CASSQGGGVGYTF. As DNA, the CDR3 is TGCGCCAGCAGCCAAGGTGGAGGGGTCGGCTACACCTTC.

The rearrangement uses TRBV14 and TRBJ2-2; 9 nucleotides match TRBD2. With V trimmed by 5 bases and J by 4 bases, 5 bases remained unmatched. The CDR3 has 15 residues. Looked up from germline, CDR1 is SGHDN and CDR2 is FVKESK. The CDR3 DNA reads TGTGCCAGCAGCGAAATACTAGCGGGCACCGGGGAGCTGTTTTTT. Translating gives CASSEILAGTGELFF. Supplemented by reference TRBV14 and TRBJ2-2, the full variable domain reads EAGVTQFPSHSVIEKGQTVTLRCDPISGHDNLYWYRRVMGKEIKFLLHFVKESKQDESGMPNNRFLAERTGGTYSTLKVQPAELEDSGVYFCASSEILAGTGELFFGEGSRLTVL.

The rearrangement uses TRBV28 and TRBJ1-6, with 7 bases identical to TRBD1. V was pared by 6 bases and J by 14 bases, with 10 bases of the junction left unmatched. The CDR3 length is 13 residues. CDR1 and CDR2 (germline): MDHEN, SYDVKM. In DNA, the CDR3 is TGTGCCAGCAGGGTACAGGGGCCTGAAGCCCTCCACTTT. Protein sequence: CASRVQGPEALHF. The whole variable domain, remainder taken from reference TRBV28 and TRBJ1-6, is DVKVTQSSRYLVKRTGEKVFLECVQDMDHENMFWYRQDPGLGLRLIYFSYDVKMKEKGDIPEGYSVSREKKERFSLILESASTNQTSMYLCASRVQGPEALHFGNGTRLTVT.

This clone is a singleton in its sample. The chain combines TRBV2 with TRBJ1-2; tentatively, D is TRBD1 (5 bases). V gave up 6 bases and J gave up 8 bases, with 16 bases separating them. The CDR3 covers 13 residues. CDR1 is SNHLY, CDR2 FYNNEI, per germline. CDR3 protein: CASSPDSPRGYTF. The CDR3 nucleotides are TGTGCCAGCAGCCCAGACAGTCCAAGGGGCTACACCTTC.

This clone was observed a few times. Other DNA sequences in the sample encode the same CDR3. V usage is TRBV27 and J usage is TRBJ2-7, with 9 bases fitting TRBD1. This CDR3 is built from 13 residues. Germline values: CDR1 MNHEY, CDR2 SMNVEV (reference sequence). V gave up 6 bases and J gave up 2 bases; unmatched junction bases: 2. DNA of the CDR3: TGTGCCAGCAGGGGACAGGGTGCCTACGAGCAGTACTTC. Protein sequence: CASRGQGAYEQYF.

The genes are TRBV3-1 (or the pseudogene TRBV3-2) and TRBJ1-1; D possibly corresponds to TRBD1 (5 bases). Germline-derived CDR1 and CDR2 are LGHDT and YNNKEL (reference sequence). The CDR3 has 18 residues. V dropped 0 bases and J dropped 0 bases, with 17 bases sitting between them. CDR3 amino acids: CASSQETAGPKMNTEAFF. The CDR3 bases are TGTGCCAGCAGCCAAGAGACGGCGGGACCTAAGATGAACACTGAAGCTTTCTTT.

J is TRBJ2-1 and V is TRBV10-3; TRBD2 might be the D (5 bases). CDR1 is ENHRY, CDR2 SYGVKD, per germline. CDR3 size: 18 residues. With 3 bases removed from V and 4 bases from J, the gap between germline ends came to 22 bases. CDR3 coding DNA: TGTGCCATCAGTGATGCGGAGGCCGGCGTAGGACGGTACAATGAGCAGTTCTTC. It is translated as CAISDAEAGVGRYNEQFF.

Here the CDR3 reads CASSYSRTGTYEQYF. CDR3 nucleotides: TGTGCCAGCAGTTACTCTAGGACAGGGACCTACGAGCAGTACTTC. The chain is built from TRBV6-5 and TRBJ2-7, with 8 bases identical to TRBD1. The CDR3 is made up of 15 amino acids. The V gene end was trimmed by 0 bases and the J gene end by 2 bases; junction bases not matched to a gene: 3. The V gene's germline CDR1 is MNHEY and CDR2 SVGAGI.

The chain is built from TRBV18 and TRBJ2-5; 8 nucleotides agree with TRBD2. The V segment lost 3 bases and the J segment 1 base; nucleotides outside the gene matches: 13. CDR1 is KGHSH and CDR2 is LQKENI in the germline V gene. This CDR3 spans 18 amino acids. In DNA, the CDR3 is TGTGCCAGCTCACCCTTCTTTGCCACTAGCGGCATCCAAGAGACCCAGTACTTC. As protein: CASSPFFATSGIQETQYF.